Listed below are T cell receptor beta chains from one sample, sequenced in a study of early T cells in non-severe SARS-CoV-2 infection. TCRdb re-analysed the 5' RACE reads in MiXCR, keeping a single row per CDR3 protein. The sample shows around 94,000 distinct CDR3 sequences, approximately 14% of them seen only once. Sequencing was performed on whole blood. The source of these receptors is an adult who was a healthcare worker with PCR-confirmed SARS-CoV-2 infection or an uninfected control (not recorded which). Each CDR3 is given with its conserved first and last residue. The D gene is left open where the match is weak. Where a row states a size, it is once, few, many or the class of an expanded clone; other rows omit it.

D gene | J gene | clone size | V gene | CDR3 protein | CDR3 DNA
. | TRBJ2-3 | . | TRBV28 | CASSRPPTDTQYF | TGTGCCAGCAGTCGGCCCCCCACAGATACGCAGTATTTT
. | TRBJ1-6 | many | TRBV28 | CASRAPEWTGSSYNSPLHF | TGTGCCAGCAGGGCCCCGGAATGGACGGGGAGCTCCTATAATTCACCCCTCCACTTT
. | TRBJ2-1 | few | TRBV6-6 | CASSTTRGKFF | TGTGCCAGCAGTACCACTAGAGGAAAGTTCTTC
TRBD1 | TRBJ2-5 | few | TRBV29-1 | CSVPRTGQETQYF | TGCAGCGTCCCCCGGACAGGCCAAGAGACCCAGTACTTC
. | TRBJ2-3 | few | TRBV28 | CASSLYSMVWRAVDTQYF | TGTGCCAGCAGTTTATATTCAATGGTTTGGCGGGCAGTAGATACGCAGTATTTT
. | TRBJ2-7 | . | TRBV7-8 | CASSPGADSTEQYF | TGTGCCAGCAGCCCGGGAGCCGACAGCACCGAGCAGTACTTC
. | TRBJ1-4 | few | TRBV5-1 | CASSLDRATNEKLFF | TGCGCCAGCAGCTTAGACAGAGCAACTAATGAAAAACTGTTTTTT
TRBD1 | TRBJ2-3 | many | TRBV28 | CASSSFRDRGPGGTDTQYF | TGTGCCAGCAGTTCCTTCCGGGACAGGGGCCCGGGTGGCACAGATACGCAGTATTTT
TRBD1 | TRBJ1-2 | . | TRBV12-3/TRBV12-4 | CASRRGQGDYGYTF | TGTGCCAGCAGGAGGGGACAGGGAGACTATGGCTACACCTTC
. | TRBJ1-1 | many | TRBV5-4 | CASITGQGNTEAFF | TGTGCCAGCATTACCGGCCAGGGAAACACTGAAGCTTTCTTT
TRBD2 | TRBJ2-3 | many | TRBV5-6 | CASSLGRTSGGTDTQYF | TGTGCCAGCAGCTTGGGGAGAACTAGCGGGGGCACAGATACGCAGTATTTT
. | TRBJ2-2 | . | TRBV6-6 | CASRAERNTGELFF | TGTGCCAGCAGGGCGGAGCGAAACACCGGGGAGCTGTTTTTT
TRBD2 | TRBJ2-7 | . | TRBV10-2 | CASSESASGEYF | TGCGCCAGCAGTGAGTCGGCTAGCGGGGAGTACTTC
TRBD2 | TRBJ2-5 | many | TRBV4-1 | CASSQVGGQETQYF | TGCGCCAGCAGCCAAGTGGGGGGGCAAGAGACCCAGTACTTC
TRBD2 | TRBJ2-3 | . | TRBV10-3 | CAISEGSGSSTDTQYF | TGTGCCATCAGTGAGGGCAGCGGGAGTTCCACAGATACGCAGTATTTT
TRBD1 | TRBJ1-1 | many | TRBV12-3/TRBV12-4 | CASSLHPTGGTEAFF | TGTGCCAGCAGTTTACACCCGACAGGGGGCACTGAAGCTTTCTTT
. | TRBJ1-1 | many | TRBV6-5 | CASSYRMGLSQNTEAFF | TGTGCCAGCAGTTATCGCATGGGCCTTTCACAGAACACTGAAGCTTTCTTT
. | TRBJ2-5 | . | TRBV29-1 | CSVEDSGLQETQYF | TGCAGCGTTGAAGATAGCGGATTACAAGAGACCCAGTACTTC
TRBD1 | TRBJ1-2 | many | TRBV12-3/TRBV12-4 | CASRQGANYGYTF | TGTGCCAGCAGACAGGGGGCTAACTATGGCTACACCTTC
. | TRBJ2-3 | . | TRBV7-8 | CASSLVSDTQSTDTQYF | TGTGCCAGCAGCTTAGTAAGCGACACACAGAGCACAGATACGCAGTATTTT
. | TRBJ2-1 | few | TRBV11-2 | CASSLDPVDEQFF | TGTGCCAGCAGCTTAGATCCCGTCGATGAGCAGTTCTTC
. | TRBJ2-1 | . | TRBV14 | CASSQVGRHEQFF | TGTGCCAGCAGCCAAGTGGGTAGGCATGAGCAGTTCTTC
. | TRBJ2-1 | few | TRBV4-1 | CASSQDTMTSSADEQFF | TGCGCCAGCAGCCAAGATACCATGACCTCCAGCGCCGACGAGCAGTTCTTC
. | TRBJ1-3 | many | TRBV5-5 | CASSLRGGEYSGNTIYF | TGTGCCAGCAGCCTGCGGGGCGGAGAATACTCTGGAAACACCATATATTTT
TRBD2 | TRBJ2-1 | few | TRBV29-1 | CSVFPSGNSYNEQFF | TGCAGCGTTTTTCCTAGCGGGAATTCCTACAATGAGCAGTTCTTC
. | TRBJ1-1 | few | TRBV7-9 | CASSPGFTEAFF | TGTGCCAGCAGCCCGGGTTTCACTGAAGCTTTCTTT
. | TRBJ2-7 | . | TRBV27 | CASSWVGGEQYF | TGTGCCAGCAGTTGGGTTGGGGGCGAGCAGTACTTC
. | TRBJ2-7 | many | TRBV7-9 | CASSLVGSGPSYEQYF | TGTGCCAGCAGCTTAGTAGGCAGCGGGCCATCCTACGAGCAGTACTTC
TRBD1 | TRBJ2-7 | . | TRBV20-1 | CSGNRGYYEQYF | TGCAGTGGAAACAGGGGTTACTACGAGCAGTACTTC
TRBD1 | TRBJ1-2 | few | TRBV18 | CASSPGTVGYGYTF | TGTGCCAGCTCACCGGGGACAGTGGGCTATGGCTACACCTTC
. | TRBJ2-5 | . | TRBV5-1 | CASMELVGGQETQYF | TGCGCCAGCATGGAATTAGTCGGGGGCCAAGAGACCCAGTACTTC
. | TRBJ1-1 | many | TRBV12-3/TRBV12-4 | CASSQLTKRSEAFF | TGTGCCAGCAGTCAGCTAACAAAGCGATCGGAAGCTTTCTTT
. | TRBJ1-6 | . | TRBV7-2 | CASSLQYNSPLHF | TGTGCCAGCAGCTTGCAATATAATTCACCCCTCCACTTT
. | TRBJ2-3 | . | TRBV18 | CASSPWEDTQYF | TGTGCCAGCTCACCATGGGAGGATACGCAGTATTTT
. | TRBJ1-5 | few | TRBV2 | CASSGDFNQPQHF | TGTGCCAGCAGTGGGGACTTTAATCAGCCCCAGCATTTT
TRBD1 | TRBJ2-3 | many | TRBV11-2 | CASSLQGAADTQYF | TGTGCCAGCAGCTTGCAGGGGGCCGCAGATACGCAGTATTTT
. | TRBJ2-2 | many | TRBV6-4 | CASSDANTGELFF | TGTGCCAGCTCTGACGCGAACACCGGGGAGCTGTTTTTT